This passage covers 6 T cell receptor beta chains from one sample sequenced in a study of blood T cell repertoires in COVID-19. Sequencing used immunoSEQ multiplex PCR; TCRdb keeps in-frame clones, though not all of them. The table lists a few hundred thousand clones, just over 85% of them singletons. Material for sequencing was PBMCs or T cells enriched from blood (not recorded which). Source of these receptors: a woman aged 45 to 65 with acute COVID-19.

This clone came up a few times. The chain is built from TRBV7-2 and TRBJ2-2; D is undetermined. V shed 1 base and J shed 4 bases, with 10 bases lying between them. The germline CDR1 and CDR2 sequences are SGHTA and FQGNSA. The CDR3 has 15 amino acids. DNA for the CDR3: TGTGCCAGCAGCTTAGTTGTTGTCGTCACCGGGGAGCTGTTTTTT. Translated: CASSLVVVVTGELFF. Full variable domain (outside the CDR3, taken from reference TRBV7-2 and TRBJ2-2): GAGVSQSPSNKVTEKGKDVELRCDPISGHTALYWYRQSLGQGLEFLIYFQGNSAPDKSGLPSDRFSAERTGGSVSTLTIQRTQQEDSAVYLCASSLVVVVTGELFFGEGSRLTVL.

The V and J genes are TRBV9 and TRBJ2-7; the match to TRBD1 covers 8 bases. This CDR3 is built from 15 residues. Losses at the gene ends were 4 bases for V and 3 bases for J; bases not matched to a gene: 9. Germline CDR1 SGDLS, CDR2 YYNGEE. CDR3 sequence reads: CASSLGQGNYYEQYF. CDR3 coding DNA: TGTGCCAGCAGCCTTGGACAGGGTAACTACTACGAGCAGTACTTC.

A word on this clone: One junction end disagrees with the germline gene, perhaps due to a read error. The rearrangement uses TRBV18 and TRBJ1-1; D gene ambiguous. Per germline, CDR1 KGHSH and CDR2 LQKENI. The CDR3 extends over 15 amino acids. CDR3 protein: CASSRSGRLNAEAFF. In DNA, the CDR3 is TGTGCCAGCTCACGAAGCGGACGTCTGAACGCTGAAGCTTTCTTT. Supplemented by reference TRBV18 and TRBJ1-1, the full variable domain reads NAGVMQNPRHLVRRRGQEARLRCSPMKGHSHVYWYRQLPEEGLKFMVYLQKENIIDESGMPKERFSAEFPKEGPSILRIQQVVRGDSAAYFCASSRSGRLNAEAFFGQGTRLTVV.

V and J are TRBV4-2 and TRBJ2-1; D is perhaps TRBD2 (6 bases). V lost 1 base, J lost 4 bases, and 14 bases lay in between. This CDR3 region has 16 residues. Germline loops: CDR1 LGHNA, CDR2 YNFKEQ. The DNA for the CDR3 is TGTGCCAGCAGCCAAGCTGAGGGACTTACATACAATGAGCAGTTCTTC. Translating gives CASSQAEGLTYNEQFF.

The chain is built from TRBV15 and TRBJ2-7; 8 nucleotides line up with TRBD2. The J segment lost 4 bases and the V segment lost 4 bases, leaving 9 bases of the junction unmatched. The CDR3 is made up of 15 amino acids. Germline V gene lookup returns CDR1 LNHNV and CDR2 YYDKDF (reference sequence). CDR3 nucleotides: TGTGCCACCAGCATGTCGAGCGGGAGTCCTTACGAGCAGTACTTC. Residues: CATSMSSGSPYEQYF.

This chain uses TRBV19 with TRBJ1-1, with 9 bases fitting TRBD1. V shed 6 bases, J shed 4 bases, and the junction held 6 bases outside the gene matches. Germline CDR1 is LNHDA and CDR2 is SQIVND (reference sequence). CDR3 length equals 14 residues. Here the CDR3 DNA reads TGTGCCAGTAGACGGACAGGGGAGGGCACTGAAGCTTTCTTT. This codes for CASRRTGEGTEAFF.